This entry lists 21 T cell receptor beta chains sequenced from one sample in a study of human T cells and chemical hapten exposure. TCRdb re-analysed the RACE reads in MiXCR, keeping a single row per CDR3 protein. This table has more than 70,000 distinct CDR3 sequences, roughly 11% appearing once. Time point defined: patch test 2, 6 weeks after DPC sensitization. Specified treatment: therapeutic diphenylcyclopropenone sensitization with weekly scalp DPC. Here the sequenced sample was whole blood, taken in connection with sensitization to the hapten diphenylcyclopropenone (DPC). Receptors originate from a man aged 18 to 29 with alopecia areata. Some clones in this sample may be carry-over from other donors' samples.

This clonotype was observed at least ten times. V and J are TRBV6-2 or TRBV6-3 and TRBJ2-5; a weak D match, TRBD1 (5 bases). CDR1 and CDR2 (germline): MNHEY, SVGEGT. Trimming took 5 bases from V and 0 from J, leaving 10 bases between them. The CDR3 has 14 residues. CDR3 in DNA: TGTGCCAGCAGTCCCAACAGGCACCAAGAGACCCAGTACTTC. It specifies CASSPNRHQETQYF.

This clonotype came up a few times. The J gene is TRBJ1-6, the V gene TRBV5-1; D unresolved. From germline, CDR1 is SGHRS and CDR2 YFSETQ. V was pared by 4 bases and J by 8 bases, with 19 bases between. The length of the CDR3 is 16 residues. The CDR3 bases are TGCGCCAGCAGCCCAAGACCCCTCCGTGGAGATTCACCCCTCCACTTT. This sequence encodes CASSPRPLRGDSPLHF.

This clonotype was detected ten times or more. The chain uses TRBV7-9 and TRBJ1-6; possibly TRBD1 for D (5 bases). The germline V and J ends were trimmed by 3 bases and 10 bases, with 13 bases remaining between them. The CDR3 extends over 14 amino acids. Germline values: CDR1 SEHNR, CDR2 FQNEAQ (reference sequence). In DNA, the CDR3 is TGTGCCAGCAGCTTGGCCAGTTCAGGGTCACCCCTCCACTTT. Encoded protein: CASSLASSGSPLHF.

The chain joins TRBV2 to TRBJ2-3; D call uncertain. The CDR3 has 13 amino acids. Trimming cost V 6 bases and J 6 bases, with 13 bases left between them. In germline, CDR1 is SNHLY, CDR2 FYNNEI. The CDR3 DNA follows: TGTGCCAGCAGGTATAGAGTATTGGATACGCAGTATTTT. Its translation: CASRYRVLDTQYF. The full variable domain, in which reference TRBV2 and TRBJ2-3 provide the parts outside the CDR3, is EPEVTQTPSHQVTQMGQEVILRCVPISNHLYFYWYRQILGQKVEFLVSFYNNEISEKSEIFDDQFSVERPDGSNFTLKIRSTKLEDSAMYFCASRYRVLDTQYFGPGTRLTVL.

This clonotype was observed a handful of times. The chain employs TRBV3-1 and TRBJ2-5; D is perhaps TRBD1 (6 bases). Trimming removed 6 bases from V and 5 bases from J, with 19 bases in between. Germline V gene lookup returns CDR1 LGHDT and CDR2 YNNKEL (reference sequence). This CDR3 contains 15 residues. CDR3: CASSYGQFVRETQYF. The DNA for the CDR3 is TGTGCCAGCAGTTACGGACAGTTTGTCCGGGAGACCCAGTACTTC.

This clonotype was picked up one time. The chain uses TRBV5-1 and TRBJ2-3, with 8 bases lining up with TRBD1. The CDR3 length is 18 residues. The trim removed 3 bases at V and 0 bases at J, leaving 12 bases unmatched. Germline lookup yields CDR1 SGHRS and CDR2 YFSETQ. The CDR3: CASSSPGQARLSTDTQYF. As DNA, the CDR3 is TGCGCCAGCAGCTCGCCGGGACAGGCACGGCTTAGCACAGATACGCAGTATTTT.

This clonotype has only a few counts. The chain joins TRBV7-2 to TRBJ1-4, with D hard to call. Germline assignment: CDR1 SGHTA and CDR2 FQGNSA. The CDR3 is 15 amino acids. V gave up 5 bases and J gave up 0 bases, with 10 bases separating them. CDR3 loop: CASSRSLATNEKLFF. The CDR3 DNA reads as TGTGCCAGCAGCCGTAGTCTAGCAACTAATGAAAAACTGTTTTTT.

This clonotype came up many times. This sequence joins TRBV11-2 and TRBJ2-7; D perhaps matches TRBD1 (6 bases). There are 15 residues in the CDR3. V was clipped by 5 bases and J by 2 bases, with 16 bases between them. The V gene's germline CDR1 is SGHAT and CDR2 FQNNGV. CDR3 residues: CASSRPGQRPYEQYF. CDR3 DNA sequence: TGTGCCAGCAGCCGTCCCGGACAGCGACCCTACGAGCAGTACTTC. Supplemented by reference TRBV11-2 and TRBJ2-7, the full variable domain reads EAGVAQSPRYKIIEKRQSVAFWCNPISGHATLYWYQQILGQGPKLLIQFQNNGVVDDSQLPKDRFSAERLKGVDSTLKIQPAKLEDSAVYLCASSRPGQRPYEQYFGPGTRLTVT.

This clonotype was counted a few times. The rearrangement joins TRBV6-5 to TRBJ1-4, with 9 bases identical to TRBD1. CDR1 and CDR2 (germline): MNHEY, SVGAGI. This CDR3 is 19 amino acids long. Trimming removed 6 bases from V and 0 bases from J; junction bases left unmatched: 14. In DNA, the CDR3 is TGTGCCAGCAGCCATTTTGACAGGGGGAAGAAACCAACTAATGAAAAACTGTTTTTT. It specifies CASSHFDRGKKPTNEKLFF.

V gene TRBV11-2 combines with J gene TRBJ2-7; D uncertain. CDR3 length: 11 amino acids. V was clipped by 1 base and J by 4 bases, with 2 bases between them. Germline V gene data show CDR1 as SGHAT and CDR2 as FQNNGV. The CDR3 region has the DNA TGTGCCAGCAGCTTAGTGTACGAGCAGTACTTC. As protein: CASSLVYEQYF.

This clonotype was seen many times. The rearrangement joins TRBV29-1 to TRBJ2-7, with unresolved D. There are 11 residues in the CDR3. Germline lookup yields CDR1 SQVTM and CDR2 ANQGSEA. V lost 4 bases to trimming and J lost 4 bases, with 8 bases between them. CDR3 sequence reads: CSVVSGYEQYF. The CDR3, as DNA: TGCAGCGTTGTCTCCGGGTACGAGCAGTACTTC.

This rearrangement joins TRBV5-1 to TRBJ2-2; no definite D call. Germline V CDR1 and CDR2: SGHRS, YFSETQ. V gave up 5 bases and J gave up 0 bases, with 2 bases separating them. The CDR3 covers 12 residues. In DNA form, the CDR3 reads TGCGCCAGCAGGCCGAACACCGGGGAGCTGTTTTTT. Amino acids: CASRPNTGELFF.

The chain recombines TRBV3-1 with TRBJ2-1; 12 bases agree with TRBD2. The CDR3 runs to 15 residues. Germline loops: CDR1 LGHDT, CDR2 YNNKEL (reference sequence). The junction had 7 bases not matched to a gene; V was cut back by 6 bases and J by 7 bases. The CDR3 region is CASSPASGGANEQFF. The CDR3 DNA reads as TGTGCCAGCAGTCCGGCTAGCGGGGGGGCAAATGAGCAGTTCTTC.

V and J are TRBV28 and TRBJ2-5; no definite D call. Germline V gives CDR1 MDHEN, CDR2 SYDVKM. The CDR3 length is 12 residues. V gave up 8 bases and J gave up 3 bases, with 10 bases separating them. The CDR3 spells CASESDEETQYF. CDR3 coding DNA: TGTGCCAGCGAGTCGGATGAAGAGACCCAGTACTTC. Using reference TRBV28 and TRBJ2-5 for the parts outside the CDR3, the full variable domain is DVKVTQSSRYLVKRTGEKVFLECVQDMDHENMFWYRQDPGLGLRLIYFSYDVKMKEKGDIPEGYSVSREKKERFSLILESASTNQTSMYLCASESDEETQYFGPGTRLLVL.

This clonotype has just a few counts. The V and J genes are TRBV7-8 and TRBJ1-5, with D unclear. CDR3 length equals 15 residues. Germline lookup yields CDR1 SGHVS and CDR2 FQNEAQ. Trimming removed 3 bases at V and 4 bases at J, with 13 bases between. CDR3 coding DNA: TGTGCCAGCAGCTTGGCGGTACGGTCAAATCAGCCCCAGCATTTT. Translation: CASSLAVRSNQPQHF.

This clonotype has more than one count but fewer than ten. The chain employs TRBV11-2 and TRBJ2-7, with D unclear. The CDR3 runs to 14 residues. Germline V CDR1 and CDR2: SGHAT, FQNNGV. Trimming took 3 bases from V and 5 from J, leaving 14 bases between them. CDR3 sequence (DNA): TGTGCCAGCAGCTTTAGTCTTAGGGATCACGAGCAGTACGTC. Its protein product is CASSFSLRDHEQYV.

The gene calls are TRBV4-1 and TRBJ1-1; D is unclear. CDR1 and CDR2 from the germline V gene are MGHRA and YSYEKL. This CDR3 is built from 13 residues. The V end was cut by 3 bases, the J end by 0 bases, with 5 bases between. The CDR3 spells CASSHAVNTEAFF. As DNA, the CDR3 is TGCGCCAGCAGCCACGCCGTGAACACTGAAGCTTTCTTT.

This clonotype was picked up many times. The rearrangement joins TRBV5-5 to TRBJ1-2; D not resolved. The V and J ends lost 3 bases and 4 bases respectively, with 10 bases between them. The CDR3 spans 13 residues. Germline V gene sequence: CDR1 SGHKS, CDR2 YYEKEE (reference sequence). The CDR3 sequence is CASSSEGFYGYTF. CDR3 sequence (DNA): TGTGCCAGCAGCTCTGAGGGTTTCTATGGCTACACCTTC.

The chain is built from TRBV4-1 and TRBJ1-1; D is unclear. Germline loops: CDR1 MGHRA, CDR2 YSYEKL. V was pared by 2 bases and J by 1 base, with 11 bases between. CDR3 size: 15 residues. The CDR3 DNA reads as TGCGCCAGCAGCCAATCGTGGCGGGAGAACACTGAAGCTTTCTTT. Protein: CASSQSWRENTEAFF.

V is TRBV7-9 and J is TRBJ2-5; TRBD1 aligns across 8 bases. Germline trimming cut 1 base from V and 5 bases from J; bases unmatched to any gene: 12. The CDR3 extends over 17 amino acids. Germline CDR1 SEHNR, CDR2 FQNEAQ (reference sequence). The CDR3: CASSLDLRRGQKETQYF. Written as DNA, the CDR3 is TGTGCCAGCAGCTTAGACTTACGCAGGGGGCAGAAGGAGACCCAGTACTTC.

This clonotype was observed at least ten times. The chain recombines TRBV6-5 with TRBJ1-5; TRBD1 matches 8 bases. The CDR3 sequence is 13 residues long. V lost 6 bases, J lost 5 bases, and 3 bases stayed unmatched. Germline CDR1 and CDR2: MNHEY and SVGAGI. The CDR3 sequence is CASSGQGDQPQHF. In DNA form, the CDR3 reads TGTGCCAGCAGCGGACAGGGAGATCAGCCCCAGCATTTT.